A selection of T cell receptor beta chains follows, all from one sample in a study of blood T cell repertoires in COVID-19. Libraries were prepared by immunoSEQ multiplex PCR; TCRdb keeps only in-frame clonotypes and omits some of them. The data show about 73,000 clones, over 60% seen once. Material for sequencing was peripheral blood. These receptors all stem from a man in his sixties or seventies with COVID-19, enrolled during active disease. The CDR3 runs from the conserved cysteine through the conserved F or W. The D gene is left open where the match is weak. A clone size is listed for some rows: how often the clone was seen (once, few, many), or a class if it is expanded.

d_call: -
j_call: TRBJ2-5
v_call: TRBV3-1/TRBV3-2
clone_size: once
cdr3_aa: CASSQSGRQETQYF
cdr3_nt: TGTGCCAGCAGCCAAAGTGGGCGACAAGAGACCCAGTACTTC

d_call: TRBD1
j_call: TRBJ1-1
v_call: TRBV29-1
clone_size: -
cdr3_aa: CSVLPWTGGLRNTEAFF
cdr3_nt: TGCAGCGTTCTTCCTTGGACAGGGGGCCTTAGGAACACTGAAGCTTTCTTT

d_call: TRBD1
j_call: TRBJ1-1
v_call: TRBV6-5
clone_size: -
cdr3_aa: CASSYLKRQGNTEAFF
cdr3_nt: TGTGCCAGCAGTTACTTAAAACGACAGGGGAACACTGAAGCTTTCTTT

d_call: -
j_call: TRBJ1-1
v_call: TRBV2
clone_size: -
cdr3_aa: CASSPLTEAFF
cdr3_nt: TGTGCCAGCAGTCCCCTCACTGAAGCTTTCTTT

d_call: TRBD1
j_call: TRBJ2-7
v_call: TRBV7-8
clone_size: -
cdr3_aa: CASSFARTGDFYEQYF
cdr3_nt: TGTGCCAGCAGCTTTGCCCGGACAGGCGATTTCTACGAGCAGTACTTC

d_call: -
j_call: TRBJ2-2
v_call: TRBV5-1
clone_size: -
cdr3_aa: CASSLNRPNTGELFF
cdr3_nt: TGCGCCAGCAGTCTTAACAGACCGAACACCGGGGAGCTGTTTTTT

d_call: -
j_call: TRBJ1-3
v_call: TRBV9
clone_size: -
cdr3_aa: CASSGRQNSGNTIYF
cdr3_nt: TGTGCCAGCAGCGGCAGACAGAACTCTGGAAACACCATATATTTT

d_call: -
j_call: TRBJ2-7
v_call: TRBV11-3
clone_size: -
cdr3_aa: CASSLTGENYEQYF
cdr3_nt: TGTGCCAGCAGCCTCACCGGGGAGAACTACGAGCAGTACTTC

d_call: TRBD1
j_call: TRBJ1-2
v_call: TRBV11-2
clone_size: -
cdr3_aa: CASNKIRDRGYGYTF
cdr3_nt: TGTGCCAGCAACAAAATTCGGGACAGAGGTTATGGCTACACCTTC

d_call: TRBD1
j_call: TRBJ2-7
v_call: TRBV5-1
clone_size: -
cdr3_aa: CASRPRDSSYEQYF
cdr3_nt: TGCGCCAGCAGACCCAGGGACAGTTCCTACGAGCAGTACTTC

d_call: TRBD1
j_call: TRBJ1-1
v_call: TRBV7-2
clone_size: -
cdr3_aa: CASSFRTGANTEAFF
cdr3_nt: TGTGCCAGCAGCTTTAGGACAGGTGCAAACACTGAAGCTTTCTTT

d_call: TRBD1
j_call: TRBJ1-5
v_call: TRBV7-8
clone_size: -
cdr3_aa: CASSFRGFGQGIGQPQHF
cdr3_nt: TGTGCCAGCAGCTTCCGGGGCTTTGGACAGGGGATCGGTCAGCCCCAGCATTTT

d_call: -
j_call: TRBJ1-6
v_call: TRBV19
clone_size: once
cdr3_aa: CASSISGSSYNSPLHF
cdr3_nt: TGTGCCAGTAGTATATCCGGGAGCTCCTATAATTCACCCCTCCACTTT

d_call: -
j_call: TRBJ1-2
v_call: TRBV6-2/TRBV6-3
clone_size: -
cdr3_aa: CASSNWVEENGYTF
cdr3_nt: TGTGCCAGCAGTAACTGGGTTGAGGAAAATGGCTACACCTTC

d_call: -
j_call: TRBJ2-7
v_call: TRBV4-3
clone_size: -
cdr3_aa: CASSQDLSGRTYEQYF
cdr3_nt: TGCGCCAGCAGCCAAGATTTAAGCGGAAGAACCTACGAGCAGTACTTC

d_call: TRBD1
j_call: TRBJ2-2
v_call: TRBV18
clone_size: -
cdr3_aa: CASSNQVPGQGARSVYTGELFF
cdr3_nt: TGTGCCAGCTCCAATCAGGTTCCGGGACAGGGGGCTCGGTCCGTATACACCGGGGAGCTGTTTTTT

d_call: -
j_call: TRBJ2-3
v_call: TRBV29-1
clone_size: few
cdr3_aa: CSVETGSDDTQYF
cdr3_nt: TGCAGCGTTGAAACAGGGTCGGATGATACGCAGTATTTT

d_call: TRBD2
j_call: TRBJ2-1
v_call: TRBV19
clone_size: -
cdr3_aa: CASSTGLAGANEQFF
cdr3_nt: TGTGCCAGTAGTACGGGACTAGCGGGAGCCAATGAGCAGTTCTTC

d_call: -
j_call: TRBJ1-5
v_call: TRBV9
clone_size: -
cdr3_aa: CASSTRTVQPQHF
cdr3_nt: TGTGCCAGCAGCACGCGGACAGTCCAGCCCCAGCATTTT

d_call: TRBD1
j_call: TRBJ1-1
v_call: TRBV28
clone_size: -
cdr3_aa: CASSLPNRGGAEAFF
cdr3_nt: TGTGCCAGCAGTTTACCAAACAGGGGTGGCGCTGAAGCTTTCTTT

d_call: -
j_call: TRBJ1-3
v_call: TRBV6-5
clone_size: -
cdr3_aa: CASSRTASSGNTIYF
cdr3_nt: TGTGCCAGCAGTCGGACAGCTAGCTCTGGAAACACCATATATTTT

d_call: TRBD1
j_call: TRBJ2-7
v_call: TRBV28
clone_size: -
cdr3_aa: CASSPRTGSYEQYF
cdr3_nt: TGTGCCAGCAGTCCTCGGACAGGCTCCTACGAGCAGTACTTC